The 15 T cell receptor beta chains in this list originate from one sample, sequenced in a study of cytomegalovirus exposure and HLA in healthy donors. In the PCR, 60 Vbeta and 13 Jbeta primers were used. Profiling relied on immunoSEQ multiplex PCR, and the TCRdb table lists in-frame clones only, not all of them. The sample yields 95,000 to 150,000 clones, more than 70% seen once. The sequenced sample was PBMCs. These TCRs come from a woman aged 45 to 65 in good health and CMV-seropositive.

The V and J genes are TRBV19 and TRBJ2-2, with D perhaps TRBD1 (5 bases). Per the germline V gene, CDR1 is LNHDA and CDR2 is SQIVND (reference sequence). Between the trimmed V and J ends, which lost 10 bases and 2 bases, there was a span of 11 bases. The length of the CDR3 is 13 residues. CDR3 amino acids: CATTRGNTGELFF. CDR3 coding DNA: TGTGCCACCACAAGGGGTAACACCGGGGAGCTGTTTTTT.

This chain uses TRBV4-2 with TRBJ1-6; D possibly corresponds to TRBD1 (6 bases). From germline, CDR1 is LGHNA and CDR2 YNFKEQ. Trimming pared 1 base from V and 0 bases from J, leaving 10 bases between. The CDR3 sequence is 17 residues long. CDR3 DNA: TGTGCCAGCAGCCAAGCTAGGGGGAGCTCCTATAATTCACCCCTCCACTTT. Its translation: CASSQARGSSYNSPLHF.

J is TRBJ2-5 and V is TRBV2, with TRBD2 identical over 12 bases. The V segment lost 6 bases and the J segment 2 bases; nucleotides outside the gene matches: 7. The CDR3 runs to 16 residues. Germline lookup yields CDR1 SNHLY and CDR2 FYNNEI. The CDR3 sequence: CASRRGLAGIQETQYF. As DNA, the CDR3 is TGTGCCAGCAGGCGTGGACTAGCGGGGATTCAAGAGACCCAGTACTTC.

The table lists this clone with many counts. This sequence joins TRBV19 and TRBJ1-2, with 7 bases that match TRBD1. Germline CDR1 is LNHDA and CDR2 is SQIVND (reference sequence). Trimming removed 6 bases from V and 3 bases from J; junction bases left unmatched: 10. This CDR3 has 15 amino acids. The CDR3, as DNA: TGTGCCAGTAGGCCAGGTGAAGGGGGCTACTATGGCTACACCTTC. Protein sequence: CASRPGEGGYYGYTF.

The chain couples TRBV10-3 to TRBJ2-5; TRBD1 aligns across 9 bases. Germline loops: CDR1 ENHRY, CDR2 SYGVKD. Losses at the gene ends were 11 bases for V and 1 base for J; bases not matched to a gene: 17. This CDR3 has 17 amino acids. CDR3 region: CASRRQTGGIFQETQYF. The CDR3 region has the DNA TGTGCCTCACGCCGGCAAACAGGGGGCATCTTCCAAGAGACCCAGTACTTC.

The chain couples TRBV18 to TRBJ1-1; 7 bases are a match to TRBD1. Per the germline V gene, CDR1 is KGHSH and CDR2 is LQKENI. The CDR3 has 14 residues. With V trimmed by 5 bases and J by 0 bases, 3 bases remained unmatched. The CDR3 coding sequence is TGTGCCAGCTCAACGACAGGGATGAACACTGAAGCTTTCTTT. Translating it yields CASSTTGMNTEAFF.

The genes are TRBV2 and TRBJ2-7; D may be TRBD2 (6 bases). The CDR3 has 14 residues. The germline V and J ends were trimmed by 8 bases and 2 bases, with 16 bases remaining between them. Looked up from germline, CDR1 is SNHLY and CDR2 is FYNNEI. In DNA, the CDR3 is TGTGCCAGCGGGTCATACGGGACTGCCTACGAGCAGTACTTC. As protein: CASGSYGTAYEQYF.

This chain uses TRBV4-1 with TRBJ2-7; 8 positions match TRBD2. The trim removed 3 bases at V and 2 bases at J, leaving 9 bases unmatched. This CDR3 contains 16 residues. Germline CDR1 reads MGHRA; CDR2 reads YSYEKL. The CDR3 spells CASSHPRGTRPYEQYF. The DNA of the CDR3 is TGCGCCAGCAGCCACCCGAGGGGGACTAGGCCCTACGAGCAGTACTTC.

The CDR3 DNA follows: TGTGCCAGTAGTCCCTGGACAGGGGGCACCACTGAAGCTTTCTTT. This codes for CASSPWTGGTTEAFF. The V gene is TRBV19, the J gene TRBJ1-1; the match to TRBD1 covers 11 bases. The CDR3 is 15 amino acids. CDR1 and CDR2 from the germline V gene are LNHDA and SQIVND (reference sequence). Trimming at V came to 5 bases and at J to 4 bases, leaving 6 bases not matched to a gene.

This clone was seen once. The CDR3 coding sequence is TGTGCCAGCACCCCCGGGCTAGCGGCAGATACGCAGTATTTT. Amino acid sequence: CASTPGLAADTQYF. The chain recombines TRBV7-2 with TRBJ2-3, with 7 bases aligning to TRBD2. Losses at the gene ends were 7 bases for V and 4 bases for J; bases not matched to a gene: 8. CDR3 size: 14 residues. CDR1 and CDR2 from the germline V gene are SGHTA and FQGNSA. Full variable domain (outside the CDR3, taken from reference TRBV7-2 and TRBJ2-3): GAGVSQSPSNKVTEKGKDVELRCDPISGHTALYWYRQSLGQGLEFLIYFQGNSAPDKSGLPSDRFSAERTGGSVSTLTIQRTQQEDSAVYLCASTPGLAADTQYFGPGTRLTVL.

The gene calls are TRBV2 and TRBJ1-2; no clear D gene. Germline V CDR1 and CDR2: SNHLY, FYNNEI. CDR3 size: 12 residues. V dropped 2 bases and J dropped 3 bases, with 4 bases sitting between them. CDR3 in DNA: TGTGCCAGCAGTGAAAGCGACTATGGCTACACCTTC. Residues: CASSESDYGYTF.

The chain combines TRBV5-1 with TRBJ1-1; 10 bases align to TRBD1. This CDR3 has 15 amino acids. The V gene's germline CDR1 is SGHRS and CDR2 YFSETQ. With V trimmed by 3 bases and J by 5 bases, 7 bases remained unmatched. The CDR3 region is CASSSRTGGETEAFF. The CDR3 nucleotides are TGCGCCAGCAGCTCCCGGACAGGGGGGGAGACTGAAGCTTTCTTT.

This chain uses TRBV30 with TRBJ2-5; D not resolved. From germline, CDR1 is GTSNPN and CDR2 SVGIG (reference sequence). The CDR3 loop spans 11 amino acids. V dropped 1 base and J dropped 4 bases, with 4 bases sitting between them. The CDR3 here is CAWSGVETQYF. CDR3 DNA: TGTGCCTGGAGTGGAGTAGAGACCCAGTACTTC.

This clone has only one observation. This chain connects TRBV27 to TRBJ2-1, with a tentative D call TRBD2 (6 bases). The CDR3 has 15 residues. Trimming removed 4 bases at V and 0 bases at J, with 10 bases between. Germline loops: CDR1 MNHEY, CDR2 SMNVEV (reference sequence). The CDR3 region is CASSWRDSSYNEQFF. The CDR3 DNA follows: TGTGCCAGCAGTTGGAGGGATAGCTCCTACAATGAGCAGTTCTTC.

The rearrangement uses TRBV7-3 and TRBJ2-5; tentatively, D is TRBD2 (7 bases). The V end lost 4 bases, the J end lost 7 bases, and 22 bases lay between the germline ends. Germline V CDR1 and CDR2: SGHTA, FQGTGA. This CDR3 has 16 amino acids. This CDR3 reads CASSSNGGPGARTQYF. The CDR3 nucleotides read TGTGCCAGCAGCTCTAACGGGGGGCCCGGAGCGCGGACCCAGTACTTC.